The present TCR beta chain was sequenced within a study of vaccination and CD4 T cells after COVID-19. Findings and limits, study-wide: The rise in median SARS-CoV-2-reactive clonotypes, from around 20 to 38, was not significant.

Sequencing of cultured CD4+ T cell DNA used the Oncomine TCR Beta short-read assay. TCRdb reanalysed the PCR reads using MiXCR and keeps one entry per CDR3 protein. Of 15,000 or so distinct CDR3 sequences in the sample, more than 70% are singletons; the top ten hold approximately 22%. This clonotype is labeled as medium-sized. Its target is not known. The CDR3 is 13 residues long. V was trimmed by 5 bases and J by 3 bases, leaving 8 bases between them. Germline assignment: CDR1 SGHTA and CDR2 FQGNSA. Documented treatment: 10-day PBMC culture with coronavirus spike peptide pools or control peptides (ViraFEST assay).

This clonotype was obtained from a human donor who had recovered from COVID-19. V and J are TRBV7-2 and TRBJ2-1; possible D gene TRBD2, 5 bases. The sequenced material came from CD4+ T cells from blood, cultured in vitro. The CDR3 loop is CASSDYLYNEQFF. The CDR3 nucleotides are TGTGCCAGCAGCGACTACCTCTACAATGAGCAGTTCTTC.